This TCR beta chain stems from a study of blood T cells in healthy people across ages. This clonotype was detected a few times. The authors ran a second PCR of about 7 to 12 cycles using a sample-barcoded 5' primer and a J-beta primer mix. Via MiXCR, TCRdb re-called the 5' RACE reads, giving one row per CDR3 protein. The top ten hold more than 3% of the sample, which has about 800,000 distinct CDR3 sequences, about 25% seen once. The CDR3 contains 16 residues. Germline CDR1 and CDR2: PRHDT and FYEKMQ (reference sequence). These data also featured in a second study, about T cells of mothers and their children.

Sequenced sample: blood. The J gene is TRBJ2-5, the V gene TRBV13; 7 bases are a match to TRBD1. The closer fit of TRBJ2-7 to the DNA end suggests the J call may be wrong. The clonotype originates from a boy younger than 18 in good health. The DNA for the CDR3 is TGTGCCAGCAGCTTAGTTTCTGAGACAGGGCCCTACGAGCAGTACTTC. Its protein product is CASSLVSETGPYEQYF.